The TCR beta chain under discussion was sequenced for a study of T cells after yellow fever vaccination. Study-wide context: Preparation used SMART-Seq v4 Ultra Low Input for the low-cell-number fractions. Study conclusions and caveats: Booster samples showed a return of most primary-vaccination clones (roughly 96% CD4, approximately 85% CD8). The authors detected almost none of the vaccine-responding clonotypes in sorted memory subsets on day 0.

This clonotype has at least ten counts. Universal primer sites and UMIs were introduced during 5'RACE template-switching synthesis of TCR cDNA. TCRdb analysed the 5' RACE reads with MiXCR anew, one entry per CDR3 protein. The sample includes around 56,000 distinct CDR3 sequences, around 6.1% of them seen just once. This CDR3 is built from 18 residues. V was pared by 5 bases and J by 0 bases, with 22 bases between. Germline V gene lookup returns CDR1 SEHNR and CDR2 FQNEAQ (reference sequence). V is TRBV7-9 and J is TRBJ1-1; D perhaps matches TRBD1 (6 bases). Source: PBMCs, either bulk or a sorted T-cell subset (CD4+, CD8+, memory, or dextramer-sorted; not recorded which), taken on the day of the yellow fever booster vaccination. The sequence came from a man aged 18 to 29 who received the YFV17D yellow fever vaccine. CDR3 protein: CASSPSGSGAKMNTEAFF. For the CDR3, the DNA is TGTGCCAGCAGCCCCAGCGGTTCGGGGGCGAAGATGAACACTGAAGCTTTCTTT.